In its sample, the clone carrying this T cell receptor (beta chain) was seen a few times. Seattle participants joined during active infection and were tracked over time. In the authors' workflow: Researchers report that nucleated cell counts were estimated from reference gene primer amplification. Only in-frame clones appear in the TCRdb table, and some are missing; sequencing was by immunoSEQ multiplex PCR. V and J calls and clone size are copied from that table; D and trimming were computed from the DNA. The sample yields fewer than 600,000 clones, 89% seen once. This entry comes from a study of blood T cell repertoires in COVID-19. Across the whole study: Acute-phase and convalescent COVID-19 samples originated in the United States, Italy and Spain.

Germline V gene sequence: CDR1 MGHRA, CDR2 YSYEKL. The ends were cut back, 0 bases at V and 8 bases at J, with 5 bases in the middle. The CDR3 is 13 amino acids. The receptor's source is a man aged 18 to 30 with COVID-19, enrolled during active disease. The chain couples TRBV4-1 to TRBJ1-6; D is uncertain. Sequencing input: peripheral blood. The CDR3 region is CASSQDRDSPLHF. In DNA, the CDR3 is TGCGCCAGCAGCCAAGATCGGGATTCACCCCTCCACTTT.